This passage covers 29 T cell receptor beta chains from one sample sequenced in a study of blood T cell repertoires in COVID-19. The method was immunoSEQ multiplex PCR; TCRdb's version includes in-frame clones alone and lacks a portion of them. Of about 49,000 clones detected, 86% appear once; the ten largest clones hold about 5%. The sequencing input was peripheral blood. The receptor source for this set is a man aged 40-49 years with active COVID-19.

This clone has ten or more counts. The J gene is TRBJ1-5, the V gene TRBV10-2; TRBD1 matches 9 bases. Germline V lookup: CDR1 WSHSY, CDR2 SAAADI. The CDR3 consists of 13 residues. V dropped 7 bases and J dropped 7; count of bases not matched to a gene: 5. The CDR3 DNA reads as TGCGCCAGCAATATGGGACAGGGCCAGCCCCAGCATTTT. This gives the protein CASNMGQGQPQHF.

In its sample, this clone was seen once. This chain uses TRBV5-1 with TRBJ1-4; D not resolved. The germline V and J ends were trimmed by 0 bases and 4 bases, with 7 bases remaining between them. The CDR3 loop spans 14 amino acids. The germline V gene has CDR1 SGHRS and CDR2 YFSETQ. CDR3 coding DNA: TGCGCCAGCAGCTTGGGGAGCTATAATGAAAAACTGTTTTTT. This gives the protein CASSLGSYNEKLFF.

This clone has only one observation. The chain recombines TRBV19 with TRBJ2-3; possibly TRBD1 for D (6 bases). This CDR3 region has 16 residues. V was pared by 0 bases and J by 1 base, with 11 bases between. The germline V gene has CDR1 LNHDA and CDR2 SQIVND (reference sequence). The CDR3 bases are TGTGCCAGTAGTATAGAGGCAGCAGGGGGCACAGATACGCAGTATTTT. This encodes CASSIEAAGGTDTQYF.

This chain uses TRBV19 with TRBJ2-3; D gene uncertain. This CDR3 spans 14 amino acids. V gave up 6 bases and J gave up 9 bases, with 19 bases separating them. Germline loops: CDR1 LNHDA, CDR2 SQIVND (reference sequence). The CDR3 sequence: CASSTPPPANTQYF. The CDR3 coding sequence is TGTGCCAGTAGCACCCCCCCGCCAGCGAACACGCAGTATTTT.

The chain uses TRBV12-3 or TRBV12-4 and TRBJ2-7; 10 positions agree with TRBD1. CDR3 length equals 13 residues. J gave up 3 bases and V 10 bases, and 6 bases lay outside the gene matches. The CDR3 DNA is TGTGCCACCAGACAGGGGGCTAACTACGAGCAGTACTTC. As protein: CATRQGANYEQYF.

The J gene is TRBJ1-4, the V gene TRBV27; the D gene is possibly TRBD1 (5 bases). CDR3 length: 14 amino acids. V was trimmed by 3 bases and J by 5 bases, leaving 10 bases between them. CDR1 and CDR2 from the germline V gene are MNHEY and SMNVEV (reference sequence). The CDR3 DNA sequence: TGTGCCAGCAGTTTGAGATCAGGGAATGAAAAACTGTTTTTT. This gives the protein CASSLRSGNEKLFF. Looking up the rest from reference TRBV27 and TRBJ1-4 gives the full variable domain: EAQVTQNPRYLITVTGKKLTVTCSQNMNHEYMSWYRQDPGLGLRQIYYSMNVEVTDKGDVPEGYKVSRKEKRNFPLILESPSPNQTSLYFCASSLRSGNEKLFFGSGTQLSVL.

This rearrangement joins TRBV19 to TRBJ2-3; 12 nucleotides match TRBD2. V lost 3 bases and J lost 5; bases outside the gene matches: 3. There are 15 residues in the CDR3. In germline, CDR1 is LNHDA, CDR2 SQIVND (reference sequence). CDR3: CASSIGLAGRDTQYF. CDR3 DNA: TGTGCCAGTAGTATCGGACTAGCGGGGAGAGATACGCAGTATTTT.

This chain connects TRBV5-1 to TRBJ1-5; 8 bases match TRBD1. The CDR3 runs 15 residues. Germline V gene lookup returns CDR1 SGHRS and CDR2 YFSETQ. After removal of 0 bases from V and 6 bases from J, the junction contained 5 bases not matched to a gene. The CDR3 loop is CASSLGTGSGQPQHF. The CDR3 DNA is TGCGCCAGCAGCTTGGGGACAGGGAGCGGTCAGCCCCAGCATTTT.

The CDR3 DNA is TGTGCCAGCACCGGGGAAAATGAGCAGTTCTTC. It yields the protein CASTGENEQFF. The gene calls are TRBV28 and TRBJ2-1, with D possibly TRBD2 on 5 matching bases. This CDR3 spans 11 amino acids. From germline, CDR1 is MDHEN and CDR2 SYDVKM. Trimming pared 7 bases from V and 7 bases from J, leaving 8 bases between. Supplemented by reference TRBV28 and TRBJ2-1, the full variable domain reads DVKVTQSSRYLVKRTGEKVFLECVQDMDHENMFWYRQDPGLGLRLIYFSYDVKMKEKGDIPEGYSVSREKKERFSLILESASTNQTSMYLCASTGENEQFFGPGTRLTVL.

This clone was counted once. CDR3 coding DNA: TGTGCCACCAGCAGGACAGAAAATTCACCCCTCCACTTT. This sequence encodes CATSRTENSPLHF. V gene TRBV15 combines with J gene TRBJ1-6; a weak D match, TRBD1 (5 bases). Trimming cost V 3 bases and J 7 bases, with 7 bases left between them. CDR1 is LNHNV and CDR2 is YYDKDF in the germline V gene (reference sequence). The CDR3 sequence is 13 residues long. Full variable domain (rest looked up from reference TRBV15 and TRBJ1-6): DAMVIQNPRYQVTQFGKPVTLSCSQTLNHNVMYWYQQKSSQAPKLLFHYYDKDFNNEADTPDNFQSRRPNTSFCFLDIRSPGLGDTAMYLCATSRTENSPLHFGNGTRLTVT.

This chain connects TRBV7-8 to TRBJ2-1; TRBD2 matches at 10 bases. CDR3 length: 16 amino acids. V lost 1 base and J lost 7; bases outside the gene matches: 7. Per germline, CDR1 SGHVS and CDR2 FQNEAQ. The CDR3: CASSLVLAGEENEQFF. The CDR3 region has the DNA TGTGCCAGCAGCTTAGTTCTAGCGGGAGAGGAAAATGAGCAGTTCTTC.

With regard to this clone: Other nucleotide sequences from this sample produce the same CDR3. The chain uses TRBV7-9 and TRBJ1-5; 7 bases map to TRBD1. Germline loops: CDR1 SEHNR, CDR2 FQNEAQ (reference sequence). J lost 4 bases, V lost 5 bases, and 5 bases had no gene match. The CDR3 contains 14 residues. The CDR3 protein is CASSPSTGNQPQHF. In DNA, the CDR3 is TGTGCCAGCAGCCCCTCGACAGGGAATCAGCCCCAGCATTTT.

The chain employs TRBV27 and TRBJ2-3; D remains unclear. CDR3 size: 15 residues. Germline V gives CDR1 MNHEY, CDR2 SMNVEV (reference sequence). V lost 3 bases and J lost 7, with 17 bases in between. CDR3: CASSFLLESAHTQYF. The CDR3 DNA follows: TGTGCCAGCAGTTTTTTACTGGAGTCGGCGCATACGCAGTATTTT.

This clone was seen only once. The V and J genes are TRBV6-5 and TRBJ2-7, with TRBD1 matching 7 bases. The CDR3 totals 14 residues. V dropped 6 bases and J dropped 0; count of bases not matched to a gene: 5. Germline CDR1 is MNHEY and CDR2 is SVGAGI. The CDR3: CASSTGAPSYEQYF. CDR3 nucleotide sequence: TGTGCCAGCAGCACAGGGGCCCCCTCCTACGAGCAGTACTTC.

V gene TRBV27 combines with J gene TRBJ1-1; no reliable D call. This CDR3 region has 13 residues. Looked up from germline, CDR1 is MNHEY and CDR2 is SMNVEV (reference sequence). V shed 6 bases and J shed 7 bases, with 15 bases lying between them. CDR3 DNA sequence: TGTGCCAGCAGCTCTCTGTCGGCGGATGAAGCTTTCTTT. It specifies CASSSLSADEAFF.

This chain joins TRBV6-1 and TRBJ2-7; 7 positions match TRBD1. The CDR3 totals 13 residues. From germline, CDR1 is MNHNS and CDR2 SASEGT. V lost 3 bases and J lost 8; bases outside the gene matches: 7. The CDR3 sequence is CASSDWTGPQQYF. The CDR3 coding sequence is TGTGCCAGCAGTGATTGGACAGGCCCCCAGCAGTACTTC.

The V gene is TRBV18, the J gene TRBJ2-2, with 9 bases aligning to TRBD2. After removal of 1 base from V and 6 bases from J, the junction contained 6 bases not matched to a gene. The CDR3 covers 16 residues. CDR1 is KGHSH, CDR2 LQKENI, per germline. The CDR3 nucleotides are TGTGCCAGCTCACCACTTCGAGCGGGAGGCTCCGGGGAGCTGTTTTTT. As protein: CASSPLRAGGSGELFF.

The V gene is TRBV5-1, the J gene TRBJ2-7; 12 bases align to TRBD2. The CDR3 has 16 residues. The ends lost 3 bases at V and 2 bases at J; junction bases unmatched: 6. Germline CDR1 and CDR2: SGHRS and YFSETQ. The CDR3 DNA sequence: TGCGCCAGCAGCTCATGGACTAGCGGGAACCCCTACGAGCAGTACTTC. This translates into CASSSWTSGNPYEQYF.

This clone appeared a single time. The rearrangement links TRBV30 to TRBJ2-7, with 8 nucleotides matching TRBD1. Germline V lookup: CDR1 GTSNPN, CDR2 SVGIG (reference sequence). V shed 3 bases, J shed 7 bases, and the junction held 11 bases outside the gene matches. The CDR3 extends over 14 amino acids. The CDR3, as DNA: TGTGCCTGGAGAGCCACTCGGACAGGGCTGGAGCAGTACTTC. This gives the protein CAWRATRTGLEQYF.

The chain carries TRBV12-3 or TRBV12-4 and TRBJ1-2; TRBD1 agrees at 7 bases. The V segment lost 6 bases and the J segment 6 bases; nucleotides outside the gene matches: 4. The CDR3 contains 12 residues. The CDR3, as DNA: TGTGCCAGCAGCCCCCAGGGGGATGGCTACACCTTC. Protein: CASSPQGDGYTF.

The rearrangement joins TRBV9 to TRBJ2-7; weak D call: TRBD1 (6 bases). V lost 0 bases and J 0 bases, leaving 13 bases between the germline ends. The CDR3 is 16 residues long. Germline CDR1 is SGDLS and CDR2 is YYNGEE. CDR3 nucleotide sequence: TGTGCCAGCAGCGTAGGAAGGGGGTCCTACTCCTACGAGCAGTACTTC. It encodes CASSVGRGSYSYEQYF.

The V gene is TRBV5-1, the J gene TRBJ1-2, with 10 nucleotides matching TRBD1. V shed 3 bases and J 4 bases; nucleotides not matched to a gene: 6. Germline V gene lookup returns CDR1 SGHRS and CDR2 YFSETQ. This CDR3 contains 15 residues. In DNA, the CDR3 is TGCGCCAGCAGCTCCTCCGGGACAGGGGTCTATGGCTACACCTTC. Translation: CASSSSGTGVYGYTF.

The chain recombines TRBV10-3 with TRBJ1-1; D unresolved. Trimming stripped 5 bases from V and 5 bases from J, with 18 bases between. The CDR3 totals 15 residues. Germline CDR1 reads ENHRY; CDR2 reads SYGVKD. This chain's CDR3 is CAISTRGRDRTEAFF. CDR3 in DNA: TGTGCCATCAGTACCCGAGGGCGGGATCGGACTGAAGCTTTCTTT.

The chain carries TRBV5-1 and TRBJ2-3; TRBD2 matches 9 bases. The CDR3 is 14 residues long. Trimming took 4 bases from V and 4 from J; bases not matched to a gene: 4. Looked up from germline, CDR1 is SGHRS and CDR2 is YFSETQ. The CDR3 sequence: CASSAGGPADTQYF. The CDR3 bases are TGCGCCAGCAGCGCGGGAGGGCCGGCAGATACGCAGTATTTT. Complete variable domain (other parts from reference TRBV5-1 and TRBJ2-3): KAGVTQTPRYLIKTRGQQVTLSCSPISGHRSVSWYQQTPGQGLQFLFEYFSETQRNKGNFPGRFSGRQFSNSRSEMNVSTLELGDSALYLCASSAGGPADTQYFGPGTRLTVL.

This chain links TRBV19 with TRBJ2-7; the match to TRBD2 covers 7 bases. In germline, CDR1 is LNHDA, CDR2 SQIVND (reference sequence). The J segment lost 3 bases and the V segment lost 1 base, leaving 3 bases of the junction unmatched. This CDR3 contains 14 residues. CDR3 bases: TGTGCCAGTAGTATAGCGGGGGGAGTCTACGAGCAGTACTTC. This translates into CASSIAGGVYEQYF.

The chain is built from TRBV5-1 and TRBJ1-4; 9 bases are a match to TRBD1. The CDR3 has 16 amino acids. Germline lookup yields CDR1 SGHRS and CDR2 YFSETQ. Unmatched junction bases numbered 6, after V lost 3 bases and J lost 3 bases. CDR3 region: CASSSRGDRANEKLFF. In DNA form, the CDR3 reads TGCGCCAGCAGCTCTCGTGGGGACAGGGCTAATGAAAAACTGTTTTTT.

This clone was detected once. The genes are TRBV7-8 and TRBJ1-2; D is uncertain. Germline values: CDR1 SGHVS, CDR2 FQNEAQ. This CDR3 contains 15 residues. V gave up 7 bases and J gave up 1 base, with 16 bases separating them. The CDR3 coding sequence is TGTGCCAGCACCCAGGAGGCAGCTGGTAACTATGGCTACACCTTC. Protein product: CASTQEAAGNYGYTF.

The chain is built from TRBV24-1 and TRBJ2-2, with D tentatively TRBD2 (5 bases). V lost 7 bases and J 6 bases, leaving 8 bases between the germline ends. The CDR3 runs to 12 residues. Germline V gives CDR1 KGHDR, CDR2 SFDVKD. CDR3 sequence: CATSTEAGELFF. The CDR3 bases are TGTGCCACCAGCACGGAGGCCGGGGAGCTGTTTTTT.

The chain uses TRBV7-9 and TRBJ2-3, with D possibly matching TRBD1 (5 bases). CDR1 and CDR2 (germline): SEHNR, FQNEAQ (reference sequence). The CDR3 covers 13 residues. V shed 4 bases and J shed 5 bases, with 10 bases lying between them. The CDR3 reads CASSSGYGDTQYF. The CDR3 DNA reads TGTGCCAGCAGCTCAGGGTACGGAGATACGCAGTATTTT.